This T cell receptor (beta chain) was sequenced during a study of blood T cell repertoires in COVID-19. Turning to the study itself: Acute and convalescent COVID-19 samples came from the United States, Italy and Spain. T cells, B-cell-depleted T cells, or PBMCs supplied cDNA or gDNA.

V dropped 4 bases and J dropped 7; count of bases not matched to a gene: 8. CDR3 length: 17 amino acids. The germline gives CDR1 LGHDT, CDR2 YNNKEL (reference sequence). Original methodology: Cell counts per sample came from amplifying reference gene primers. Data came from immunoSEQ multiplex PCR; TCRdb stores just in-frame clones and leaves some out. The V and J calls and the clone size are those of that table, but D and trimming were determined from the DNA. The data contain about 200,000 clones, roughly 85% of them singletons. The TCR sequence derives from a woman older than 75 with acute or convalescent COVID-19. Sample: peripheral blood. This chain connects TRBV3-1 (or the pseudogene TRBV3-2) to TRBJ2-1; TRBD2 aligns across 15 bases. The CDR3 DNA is TGTGCCAGCAGCCTGGGGACTAGCGGGAGGTCCTTTAATGAGCAGTTCTTC. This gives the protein CASSLGTSGRSFNEQFF.